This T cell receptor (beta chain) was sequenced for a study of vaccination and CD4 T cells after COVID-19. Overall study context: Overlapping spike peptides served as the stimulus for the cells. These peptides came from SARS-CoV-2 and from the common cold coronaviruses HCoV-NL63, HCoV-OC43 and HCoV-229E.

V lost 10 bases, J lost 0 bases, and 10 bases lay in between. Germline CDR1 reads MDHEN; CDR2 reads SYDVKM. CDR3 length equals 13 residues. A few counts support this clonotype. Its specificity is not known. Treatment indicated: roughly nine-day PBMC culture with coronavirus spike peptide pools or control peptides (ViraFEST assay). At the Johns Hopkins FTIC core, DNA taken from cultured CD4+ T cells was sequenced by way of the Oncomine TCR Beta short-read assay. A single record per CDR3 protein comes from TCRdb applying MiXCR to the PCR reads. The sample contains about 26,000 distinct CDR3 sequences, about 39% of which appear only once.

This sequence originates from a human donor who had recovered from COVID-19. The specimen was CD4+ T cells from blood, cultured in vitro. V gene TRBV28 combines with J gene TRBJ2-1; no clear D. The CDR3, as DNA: TGTGCCACCTGGCTAGACTCCTACAATGAGCAGTTCTTC. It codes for CATWLDSYNEQFF.